The clone carrying this TCR beta chain was recorded only once. Its cognate antigen is unknown. The data stem from a study of follicular helper T cells after annual influenza vaccination. Stated time point: 2015-2016 season, pre-vaccination. With 5 bases clipped from V and 5 bases from J, the junction kept 15 bases outside the gene matches. CDR3 length: 17 residues. Germline CDR1 and CDR2: MDHEN and SYDVKM. TCRdb's table, derived via immunoSEQ multiplex PCR, lists solely in-frame clones and lacks some. This table holds 5,000 to 6,500 clones, around 85% found once. Findings and caveats of the study: Day 7 ICOS+CD38+ clones were most often found later in ICOS-CD38- cTfh cells.

The sample consisted of CXCR5+ CD38- circulating T follicular helper cells from blood, taken on the day of influenza vaccination. Subset denoted: circulating Tfh, non-naive CD4+CXCR5+PD-1+ (ICOS+CD38+ or ICOS-CD38-). This chain joins TRBV28 and TRBJ1-2, with 9 bases that match TRBD1. The source is an adult who received the influenza vaccine. CDR3 DNA: TGTGCCAGCAGTGGAGGGGGACAGGGACCCCATATATATGGCTACACCTTC. Protein: CASSGGGQGPHIYGYTF.